These 28 T cell receptor beta chains were sequenced from one sample in a study of CD8+ T cells in alopecia areata. Using CD4, CD8alpha, NKG2D, NKG2ACE and other markers, pooled cutaneous lymph node cells were sorted. Sequencing used cDNA as its template, made by extracting RNA and reverse transcribing it. TCRdb's copy holds only in-frame clones and misses some; the assay was immunoSEQ multiplex PCR. This sample has roughly 260,000 clones, each found more than once. The sequenced material came from CD4+ T cells sorted from a lymph node. The receptor set was obtained from a C3H/HeJ mouse with alopecia areata. As its MHC haplotype, the strain has H2-k.

This clone was seen repeatedly, ten times or more. Germline and genes: mouse. Sequencing ends 4 residues short of the CDR3 end; the germline J gene provides the rest. The chain couples TRBV13-3 to TRBJ2-2; D remains unclear. Germline CDR1 reads NNHDY; CDR2 reads SYVADS. The CDR3 covers 12 residues. V gave up 5 bases and J gave up 0 bases, with 2 bases separating them. This chain's CDR3 is CASSTNTGQLYF. The CDR3 bases that were read are TGTGCCAGCAGCACAAACACCGGG.

Worth noting for this clone: Any gene name here is a mouse gene name. The CDR3 sequence: CASSNRVNTEVFF. The CDR3 DNA, read in part, is TGTGCCAGCAGTAACAGGGTGAACACA. V is TRBV13-3 and J is TRBJ1-1, with D perhaps TRBD1 (6 bases). The read is 4 residues too short to cover the CDR3 end, so that end is filled in from the germline J gene. Trimming pared 4 bases from V and 1 base from J, leaving 8 bases between. This CDR3 is built from 13 residues. The germline gives CDR1 NNHDY, CDR2 SYVADS.

About this clone: The gene symbols are mouse symbols. The CDR3 is cut off 4 residues early in the read; its end comes from the germline J gene. This chain joins TRBV31 and TRBJ2-3, with D maybe TRBD2 (6 bases). V gave up 0 bases and J gave up 0 bases, with 10 bases separating them. This CDR3 is 15 amino acids long. Per germline, CDR1 GKSSPN and CDR2 SITVG. The part of the CDR3 DNA that was read is TGTGCCTGGAGTCTGAACTGGGCTAGTGCAGAA. Its translation is CAWSLNWASAE. The CDR3 reads in full as CAWSLNWASAETLYF.

This clone was found a few times. Genes and germline come from the mouse. Read sequence stops 3 residues before the CDR3 end, and the germline J gene provides the missing end. The rearrangement joins TRBV1 to TRBJ1-6, with D maybe TRBD1 (6 bases). TRBJ1-6 is known as an ORF, though its function is uncertain. CDR3 length: 16 residues. Germline values: CDR1 NSQYPW, CDR2 LRSPGD (reference sequence). With 3 bases removed from V and 4 bases from J, the gap between germline ends came to 13 bases. The chain's CDR3 is CTCSAARDIYNSPLYF. The CDR3 DNA, read in part, is TGCACCTGCAGTGCGGCGCGGGACATTTATAATTCGCCC.

The table lists this clone with a few counts. The germline and genes are mouse ones. From the germline J gene comes the end of the CDR3, since the read stops 4 residues before it. The chain is built from TRBV13-2 and TRBJ2-7, with 9 positions matching TRBD2. V shed 6 bases, J shed 3 bases, and the junction held 10 bases outside the gene matches. Looked up from germline, CDR1 is NNHNN and CDR2 is SYGAGS (reference sequence). The CDR3 has 15 residues. CDR3 DNA (partial): TGTGCCAGCGCTCCAGGGTGGGGGGGCCACTAT. Translation: CASAPGWGGHY. The entire CDR3 protein is CASAPGWGGHYEQYF.

There are a few counts of this clone. Gene names follow the mouse nomenclature. The observed sequence ends 4 residues before the CDR3 terminus, with the missing tail filled in from the germline J gene. The chain combines TRBV13-3 with TRBJ2-2, with 8 bases fitting TRBD2. The length of the CDR3 is 14 residues. The V gene end was trimmed by 3 bases and the J gene end by 2 bases; junction bases not matched to a gene: 0. Per the germline V gene, CDR1 is NNHDY and CDR2 is SYVADS. CDR3 residues: CASSAGGNTGQLYF. The part of the CDR3 DNA that was read is TGTGCCAGCAGTGCTGGGGGGAACACCGGG.

This clone has only a few counts. Gene names are the mouse ones. The read terminates 4 residues ahead of where the CDR3 ends, so the germline J gene completes it. This specimen includes other DNA sequences encoding the same CDR3. This rearrangement joins TRBV5 to TRBJ2-1, with 12 nucleotides matching TRBD2. The CDR3 runs 14 residues. The V gene's germline CDR1 is LGHNA and CDR2 YNLKQL (reference sequence). Incomplete CDR3 DNA: TGTGCCAGCAGCCCCGGGACTGGGGGGGCT. Translated: CASSPGTGGA. The full-length CDR3 reads as CASSPGTGGAEQFF.

This clone was seen more than once but under ten times. Germline and genes: mouse. The CDR3 end lies 4 residues beyond the end of the read and is filled in from the germline J gene. In the same sample, other DNA sequences code for this CDR3. J is TRBJ2-3 and V is TRBV13-3; D gene uncertain. The CDR3 runs 14 residues. Germline CDR1 NNHDY, CDR2 SYVADS. V was clipped by 2 bases and J by 0 bases, with 7 bases between them. The CDR3 loop is CASSDRNSAETLYF. The part of the CDR3 DNA that was read is TGTGCCAGCAGTGACAGAAATAGTGCAGAA.

Only a few counts were recorded for this clone. Gene names and germline match the mouse. The sample carries other DNA sequences with the same CDR3. The CDR3 loop is CTCSADAGGAETLYF. The CDR3 DNA, read in part, is TGCACCTGCAGTGCAGATGCTGGGGGGGCAGAA. V is TRBV1 and J is TRBJ2-3; TRBD2 matches 8 bases. The read ends 4 residues early relative to the CDR3; the germline J gene fills the gap. CDR3 length: 15 amino acids. The germline CDR1 and CDR2 sequences are NSQYPW and LRSPGD (reference sequence). Trimming at V came to 0 bases and at J to 3 bases, leaving 2 bases not matched to a gene.

This clone was detected only a few times. All gene names here are mouse names. The observed sequence ends 4 residues before the CDR3 terminus, with the missing tail filled in from the germline J gene. The sample contains more than one DNA sequence encoding this CDR3. The chain couples TRBV13-1 to TRBJ2-2; tentative D call: TRBD2 (5 bases). The V gene lost 1 base and the J gene lost 2 bases, with 6 bases spanning the gap. The germline V gene encodes CDR1 NSHNY and CDR2 SYGAGN. The CDR3 spans 14 residues. The CDR3 bases that were read are TGTGCCAGCAGTGATAGACTGAACACCGGG. Translating it yields CASSDRLNTG. The entire CDR3 protein reads CASSDRLNTGQLYF.

This clone was seen a handful of times. Here the gene names and germline are mouse. The read gets to within 4 residues of the CDR3 end, and the germline J gene fills in the rest. The same CDR3 can be traced to other DNA sequences in this sample. The V gene is TRBV19, the J gene TRBJ2-4, with a weak D call TRBD2 (5 bases). CDR3 length equals 13 residues. CDR1 is FNHDT and CDR2 is SITEND in the germline V gene (reference sequence). CDR3 bases read: TGTGCCAGCAGTATTCTTGGGGAAAAC. This gives the protein CASSILGEN. From start to end, the CDR3 is CASSILGENTLYF.

As for this clone: The gene names here belong to mouse. The read terminates 4 residues before the CDR3 end, so the remaining end is supplied by the germline J gene. The rearrangement uses TRBV1 and TRBJ2-5, with TRBD1 identical over 9 bases. V trimming: 4 bases; J trimming: 3 bases; junction bases outside the gene matches: 2. This CDR3 spans 14 amino acids. Germline V gives CDR1 NSQYPW, CDR2 LRSPGD (reference sequence). CDR3 DNA (partial): TGCACCTGCAGTGGGGACAGGGCTCAAGAC. It encodes CTCSGDRAQD. The whole CDR3 region reads CTCSGDRAQDTQYF.

There are a few counts of this clone. Genes and germline come from the mouse. Sequencing ends 4 residues short of the CDR3 end; the germline J gene provides the rest. The sample has other DNA sequences that encode this CDR3 too. The chain carries TRBV19 and TRBJ2-7; D gene ambiguous. The CDR3 spans 12 residues. Looked up from germline, CDR1 is FNHDT and CDR2 is SITEND (reference sequence). The CDR3 bases that were read are TGTGCCAGCAGTATGAACAGATAT. This codes for CASSMNRY. The complete CDR3 sequence is CASSMNRYEQYF. Full variable domain (outside the CDR3, taken from reference TRBV19 and TRBJ2-7): GGIITQTPKFLIGQEGQKLTLKCQQNFNHDTMYWYRQDSGKGLRLIYYSITENDLQKGDLSEGYDASREKKSSFSLTVTSAQKNEMAVFLCASSMNRYEQYFGPGTRLTVL.

Only a few counts were recorded for this clone. Germline and genes here are mouse. The read comes to an end 4 residues before the CDR3 does, leaving the germline J gene to fill in the end. The rearrangement uses TRBV1 and TRBJ2-3, with D maybe TRBD2 (8 bases). Germline CDR1 is NSQYPW and CDR2 is LRSPGD (reference sequence). The germline V and J ends were trimmed by 3 bases and 2 bases, with 12 bases remaining between them. The length of the CDR3 is 15 residues. CDR3 bases read: TGCACCTGCAGTGCCCAGGGGGGGGCTGCAGAA. Residues: CTCSAQGGAAE. The full CDR3 reads CTCSAQGGAAETLYF. Drawing the rest from reference TRBV1 and TRBJ2-3, the complete variable domain is VTLLEQNPRWRLVPRGQAVNLRCILKNSQYPWMSWYQQDLQKQLQWLFTLRSPGDKEVKSLPGADYLATRVTDTELRLQVANMSQGRTLYCTCSAQGGAAETLYFGSGTRLTVL.

This clone came up many times. Genes and germline are mouse. The sample holds other DNA sequences that translate to the same CDR3. The sequenced part of the CDR3 DNA is TGTGCCTGGAGTCTGGGACAGAACTCC. It translates to CAWSLGQNS. The whole CDR3 protein is CAWSLGQNSDYTF. The chain couples TRBV31 to TRBJ1-2; 7 bases align to TRBD1. Sequencing ends 4 residues short of the CDR3 end; the germline J gene provides the rest. This CDR3 spans 13 amino acids. Per the germline V gene, CDR1 is GKSSPN and CDR2 is SITVG. V dropped 0 bases and J dropped 2; count of bases not matched to a gene: 0.

A remark on this clone: Gene labels here are mouse ones. The read halts 4 residues ahead of the CDR3 end, with the missing end drawn from the germline J gene. The chain couples TRBV19 to TRBJ2-7, with 7 nucleotides matching TRBD1. Germline assignment: CDR1 FNHDT and CDR2 SITEND (reference sequence). The V gene end was trimmed by 1 base and the J gene end by 3 bases; junction bases not matched to a gene: 4. The CDR3 consists of 14 residues. The covered CDR3 bases are TGTGCCAGCAGTATAAGCAGGGGGAGCTAT. Its translation is CASSISRGSY. The full CDR3 reads CASSISRGSYEQYF.

Only a few counts were recorded for this clone. Mouse names are used for the genes. The read ends 4 residues early relative to the CDR3; the germline J gene fills the gap. The chain recombines TRBV1 with TRBJ1-1, with D unresolved. This CDR3 is 13 amino acids long. Germline V CDR1 and CDR2: NSQYPW, LRSPGD (reference sequence). Here the CDR3 reads CTCSADLEAEVFF. The covered CDR3 bases are TGCACCTGCAGTGCAGATCTGGAAGCA.

A note on this clone: Mouse names are used for the genes. Different DNA sequences within this sample yield the same CDR3. The CDR3 sequence is CASSPDWANYAEQFF. CDR3 DNA, as far as it was read: TGTGCCAGCAGCCCGGACTGGGCCAACTATGCT. This chain joins TRBV5 and TRBJ2-1, with 8 bases that match TRBD2. Read sequence stops 4 residues before the CDR3 end, and the germline J gene provides the missing end. V shed 4 bases, J shed 1 base, and the junction held 3 bases outside the gene matches. The CDR3 sequence is 15 residues long. The germline gives CDR1 LGHNA, CDR2 YNLKQL (reference sequence).

Turning to this clone: Germline and genes: mouse. The sequence runs out 4 residues before the end of the CDR3; the remainder is reconstructed from the germline J gene. Other DNA sequences within the sample encode an identical CDR3. The chain couples TRBV5 to TRBJ1-1; tentatively, D is TRBD1 (5 bases). Germline CDR1 is LGHNA and CDR2 is YNLKQL (reference sequence). The CDR3 covers 13 residues. V shed 1 base and J shed 3 bases, with 6 bases lying between them. Here the CDR3 reads CASSQVGDTEVFF. The part of the CDR3 DNA that was read is TGTGCCAGCAGCCAAGTGGGGGACACA.

This clone was picked up a small number of times. The genes and germline here are from mouse. With the read ending 4 residues before the CDR3 end, the germline J gene is used to fill in that end. This rearrangement joins TRBV13-3 to TRBJ2-4, with a tentative D call TRBD1 (5 bases). The length of the CDR3 is 16 residues. V was shortened by 5 bases and J by 0 bases, with 16 bases between the two germline ends. Germline V gene data show CDR1 as NNHDY and CDR2 as SYVADS. The CDR3 loop reads CASRHDRTTSQNTLYF. CDR3 bases read: TGTGCCAGCAGACACGACAGAACAACTAGTCAAAAC.

This clone came up a few times. Gene names follow the mouse nomenclature. The CDR3 end lies 3 residues beyond the end of the read and is filled in from the germline J gene. The rearrangement joins TRBV19 to TRBJ1-6; D is unresolved. TRBJ1-6 is annotated as an ORF whose role is uncertain. This CDR3 region has 13 residues. Germline V gives CDR1 FNHDT, CDR2 SITEND (reference sequence). V was pared by 1 base and J by 7 bases, with 6 bases between. CDR3 DNA, as far as it was read: TGTGCCAGCAGTATACAGCAGAATTCGCCC. This sequence encodes CASSIQQNSP. The full-length CDR3 reads as CASSIQQNSPLYF.

A remark on this clone: Genes and germline are mouse. The sequenced fragment ends 3 residues before the CDR3 boundary, so the rest is inferred from the germline J gene. This chain connects TRBV13-1 to TRBJ1-6; possible D gene TRBD1, 5 bases. TRBJ1-6 is assigned to the ORF class and has an uncertain function. Germline CDR1 and CDR2: NSHNY and SYGAGN. The CDR3 contains 15 residues. V dropped 5 bases and J dropped 0 bases, with 9 bases sitting between them. CDR3 amino acids: CASREDTSYNSPLYF. Incomplete CDR3 DNA: TGTGCCAGCAGGGAGGACACTTCCTATAATTCGCCC.

This clone came up a few times. Gene labels here are mouse ones. The read ends 4 residues early relative to the CDR3; the germline J gene fills the gap. The chain recombines TRBV1 with TRBJ2-5, with TRBD1 identical over 9 bases. The CDR3 is 15 amino acids. Germline assignment: CDR1 NSQYPW and CDR2 LRSPGD (reference sequence). The CDR3 reads CTCRASGTGKDTQYF. CDR3 DNA, as far as it was read: TGCACCTGCAGGGCCTCCGGGACAGGGAAAGAC.

This clone appeared a few times. Mouse germline and gene names are used. The read is 4 residues too short to cover the CDR3 end, so that end is filled in from the germline J gene. The V and J genes are TRBV19 and TRBJ2-4, with TRBD1 matching over 12 bases. CDR1 is FNHDT and CDR2 is SITEND in the germline V gene (reference sequence). This CDR3 contains 14 residues. CDR3 DNA, as far as it was read: TGTGCCAGCAGTTCCGGGACAGGGGGCAAC. It translates to CASSSGTGGN. The full CDR3 reads CASSSGTGGNTLYF.

This clone was seen a handful of times. Gene names and germline refer to mouse. Read coverage stops 4 residues before the CDR3 terminus; the germline J gene supplies the remainder. This chain connects TRBV5 to TRBJ2-4; maybe TRBD2 (5 bases). Germline CDR1 LGHNA, CDR2 YNLKQL (reference sequence). V dropped 0 bases and J dropped 2 bases, with 6 bases sitting between them. The CDR3 is 14 amino acids. The CDR3 bases that were read are TGTGCCAGCAGCCAAGACTGGGTTCAAAAC. Protein: CASSQDWVQN. The entire CDR3 is CASSQDWVQNTLYF.

The sample holds a few counts of this clone. Germline and genes here are mouse. The read ends 4 residues shy of where the CDR3 ends; the end is completed using the germline J gene. This chain joins TRBV13-3 and TRBJ2-5; 7 nucleotides match TRBD1. The germline CDR1 and CDR2 sequences are NNHDY and SYVADS. The CDR3 contains 13 residues. The sequenced CDR3 bases are TGTGCCAGCAAAAGACAGGGAGGAGAC. Its translation is CASKRQGGD. The CDR3 in full is CASKRQGGDTQYF.

This clone has more than one count but fewer than ten. Each gene name is a mouse one. Read data end 4 residues before the CDR3 end; the end is taken from the germline J gene. This rearrangement joins TRBV3 to TRBJ2-5, with TRBD1 as a possible D gene (6 bases). This CDR3 comprises 14 residues. Germline CDR1 and CDR2: SNHLY and FYNGKV (reference sequence). The CDR3 sequence: CASSLDRERDTQYF. The covered CDR3 bases are TGTGCCAGCAGCTTAGACAGGGAGAGAGAC. Based on the CDR3 plus reference TRBV3 and TRBJ2-5, the full variable domain is GPKVLQIPSHQIIDMGQMVTLNCDPVSNHLYFYWYKQILGQQMEFLVNFYNGKVMEKSKLFKDQFSVERPDGSYFTLKIQPTALEDSAVYFCASSLDRERDTQYFGPGTRLLVL.

A few counts support this clone. Gene names denote mouse genes. The read ends 4 residues early relative to the CDR3; the germline J gene fills the gap. The rearrangement links TRBV31 to TRBJ2-7; 8 bases line up with TRBD2. This CDR3 spans 15 amino acids. The V segment lost 0 bases and the J segment 0 bases; nucleotides outside the gene matches: 4. CDR1 GKSSPN and CDR2 SITVG come from the germline V gene. CDR3 sequence reads: CAWSLGLGGSYEQYF. Partial CDR3 DNA: TGTGCCTGGAGTCTAGGTCTGGGGGGCTCCTAT.